A selection of T cell receptor beta chains follows, all from one sample in a study of T cell clusters in autoimmune cytopenias. TCRdb derives one entry per CDR3 protein from the multiplex PCR reads, leaving out DNA. Recorded for this sample: around 9,800 distinct CDR3 sequences. Another study also made use of these data, one on T cell repertoires in aging, cancer and after chemotherapy.

Sequences were obtained from peripheral blood. The receptors originated from a human donor in good health. CDR3s include the opening cysteine and the closing phenylalanine or tryptophan. Not every row has a clone size; where given, it reads once, few, many or a size class.

length	size	V	J	CDR3
13	NA	TRBV5-1	TRBJ2-3	CASSFWQSDTQYF
17	NA	TRBV27	TRBJ2-3	CASSFSLGGLGTDTQYF
14	NA	TRBV30	TRBJ2-5	CAWSVGILGETQYF
13	NA	TRBV19	TRBJ2-3	CASSLRQEDTQYF
15	medium-sized	TRBV11-1	TRBJ2-3	CASSLEERSTDTQYF
13	medium-sized	TRBV29-1	TRBJ2-3	CSLEVQGKSTQYF
14	NA	TRBV12-3/TRBV12-4	TRBJ2-7	CASSLEHISYEQYF
13	NA	TRBV13	TRBJ2-4	CASSNGRGNIQYF
15	NA	TRBV12-3/TRBV12-4	TRBJ2-2	CASITGTSSTGELFF
13	NA	TRBV19	TRBJ1-1	CASSTSRGTEAFF
17	NA	TRBV9	TRBJ1-5	CASSPHRATGGNQPQHF
14	NA	TRBV13	TRBJ2-7	CASSLGLSGYEQYF
16	NA	TRBV5-6	TRBJ2-7	CASSLYYGGASYEQYF
16	medium-sized	TRBV6-1	TRBJ2-7	CASSEEQAPGGYEQYF
12	NA	TRBV6-5	TRBJ1-2	CASSSRNYGYTF
15	NA	TRBV27	TRBJ2-1	CASSGLAGVFDEQFF
17	NA	TRBV6-6	TRBJ1-5	CASSPEGGGVARQPQHF
14	NA	TRBV27	TRBJ2-5	CASRGSGVGETQYF
16	NA	TRBV27	TRBJ1-6	CASSSMWGQYNSPLHF
12	medium-sized	TRBV29-1	TRBJ2-1	CSVEVSANEQFF
12	NA	TRBV7-9	TRBJ1-2	CASSLARTGYTF
12	NA	TRBV6-2/TRBV6-3	TRBJ1-5	CASSAPLGDQHF
16	NA	TRBV18	TRBJ2-2	CASSPQALAHGGELFF
13	NA	TRBV5-5	TRBJ2-2	CASSVAGIGELFF
15	NA	TRBV7-9	TRBJ2-7	CVPATGTRLTYEQYF
15	NA	TRBV19	TRBJ2-3	CASTGGGRPSDTQYF
14	NA	TRBV29-1	TRBJ2-7	CSVDAGIRAHEQYF
13	NA	TRBV6-5	TRBJ2-7	CASSRTEGYEQYF
15	NA	TRBV27	TRBJ1-1	CASSFLGQRNTEAFF
15	medium-sized	TRBV19	TRBJ2-7	CASSPSGREVGEQYF
15	NA	TRBV29-1	TRBJ2-1	CSVVSPGGSYNEQFF
12	NA	TRBV6-5	TRBJ2-3	CASSVGADTQYF
13	NA	TRBV27	TRBJ2-7	CASSIRAPYEQYF
17	NA	TRBV27	TRBJ2-7	CASTKSGFTSDSYEQYF
16	NA	TRBV19	TRBJ1-5	CASSPLLMGTEQPQHF
13	NA	TRBV30	TRBJ1-6	CAWSPGTNSPLHF
15	medium-sized	TRBV27	TRBJ1-6	CASSLGPGGNSPLHF
15	NA	TRBV6-1	TRBJ1-5	CASSETGAGPQPQHF
16	NA	TRBV27	TRBJ2-3	CASSSLVGARTDTQYF
13	medium-sized	TRBV29-1	TRBJ2-7	CSADGDGSYEQYF
13	medium-sized	TRBV29-1	TRBJ2-3	CSVARQGEDTQYF
13	NA	TRBV30	TRBJ2-1	CAWDTYTYNEQFF
14	NA	TRBV5-1	TRBJ1-2	CASSLEGGQNGYTF
14	NA	TRBV19	TRBJ2-5	CASSTGPAGETQYF
15	NA	TRBV15	TRBJ2-2	CATSRDLSTAGELFF
15	NA	TRBV18	TRBJ2-7	CASSQDAPEIYGQYF
15	NA	TRBV19	TRBJ2-1	CASSGSKLAYNEQFF
17	NA	TRBV12-3/TRBV12-4	TRBJ2-2	CASSLIRWAANTGELFF
16	medium-sized	TRBV6-5	TRBJ2-5	CASSLSGTSGSETQYF
14	NA	TRBV27	TRBJ1-1	CASSWGGEGTEAFF
15	NA	TRBV11-1	TRBJ2-7	CASSPTGGTSYEQYF
14	medium-sized	TRBV27	TRBJ1-2	CASSLGAGNYGYTF
18	NA	TRBV6-2/TRBV6-3	TRBJ2-1	CASSSSTPGTSSYNEQFF
17	NA	TRBV6-5	TRBJ2-7	CASSYLSGTGMGYEQYF
14	NA	TRBV19	TRBJ1-2	CASSTQAGTYGYTF
16	medium-sized	TRBV11-1	TRBJ2-6	CASIDTQSSGANVLTF
14	NA	TRBV18	TRBJ1-2	CASSPSGQAGGYTF